These 20 T cell receptor beta chains were all obtained from the same sample, sequenced in a study of blood T cell repertoires in COVID-19. The method was immunoSEQ multiplex PCR; TCRdb's version includes in-frame clones alone and lacks a portion of them. Of 180,000 or so clones in the sample, roughly 84% were seen once. Source material: PBMCs or T cells enriched from blood (not recorded which). All receptors come from a woman aged 55-75 years who had recovered from COVID-19.

This chain joins TRBV5-1 and TRBJ2-7, with D possibly matching TRBD2 (6 bases). The germline gives CDR1 SGHRS, CDR2 YFSETQ. V gave up 2 bases and J gave up 4 bases, with 19 bases separating them. The length of the CDR3 is 16 residues. The CDR3 loop reads CASSFRVGGGVYEQYF. The CDR3 DNA sequence: TGCGCCAGCAGCTTTCGAGTAGGCGGAGGGGTATACGAGCAGTACTTC. The full variable domain, in which reference TRBV5-1 and TRBJ2-7 provide the parts outside the CDR3, is KAGVTQTPRYLIKTRGQQVTLSCSPISGHRSVSWYQQTPGQGLQFLFEYFSETQRNKGNFPGRFSGRQFSNSRSEMNVSTLELGDSALYLCASSFRVGGGVYEQYFGPGTRLTVT.

The gene calls are TRBV25-1 and TRBJ2-1, with TRBD2 matching 10 bases. Trimming at V came to 4 bases and at J to 10 bases, leaving 10 bases not matched to a gene. The CDR3 has 15 residues. Germline V gene sequence: CDR1 MGHDK, CDR2 SYGVNS. This CDR3 reads CASSGGLAGVAEQFF. The CDR3, as DNA: TGTGCCAGCAGTGGGGGTCTAGCGGGAGTCGCCGAGCAGTTCTTC.

The chain carries TRBV19 and TRBJ2-3; maybe TRBD2 (6 bases). The V end lost 6 bases, the J end lost 3 bases, and 7 bases lay between the germline ends. From germline, CDR1 is LNHDA and CDR2 SQIVND (reference sequence). This CDR3 has 12 amino acids. Here the CDR3 reads CASRGRTDTQYF. DNA of the CDR3: TGTGCCAGTAGGGGGAGGACAGATACGCAGTATTTT. The full variable domain, completed using reference TRBV19 and TRBJ2-3, is DGGITQSPKYLFRKEGQNVTLSCEQNLNHDAMYWYRQDPGQGLRLIYYSQIVNDFQKGDIAEGYSVSREKKESFPLTVTSAQKNPTAFYLCASRGRTDTQYFGPGTRLTVL.

This clone was observed once. V is TRBV27 and J is TRBJ1-4, with no clear D. This CDR3 comprises 13 residues. The ends were cut back, 4 bases at V and 8 bases at J, with 11 bases in the middle. Germline-derived CDR1 and CDR2 are MNHEY and SMNVEV (reference sequence). This CDR3 reads CASSYSTLEKLFF. CDR3 bases: TGTGCCAGCAGTTACTCGACATTGGAAAAACTGTTTTTT.

This clone occurred a few times. Compared with germline, one end of the junction differs, possibly owing to a read error. This chain uses TRBV3-1 (or the pseudogene TRBV3-2) with TRBJ1-1, with a possible D match to TRBD1 (6 bases). In germline, CDR1 is LGHDT, CDR2 YNNKEL (reference sequence). The CDR3 sequence is 14 residues long. CDR3 DNA: TGTGCCAGCAGCCAGACCCAGGGGAACAGTGAAGCTTTCTTT. It codes for CASSQTQGNSEAFF.

The chain couples TRBV19 to TRBJ2-2; 11 nucleotides agree with TRBD2. The germline V gene has CDR1 LNHDA and CDR2 SQIVND (reference sequence). The CDR3 is 19 amino acids. J was trimmed by 4 bases and V by 5 bases; bases with no gene match: 15. As DNA, the CDR3 is TGTGCCAGTAGTTTAGCATACCTAGCGGGGGGAGTCAGCACCGGGGAGCTGTTTTTT. Its translation: CASSLAYLAGGVSTGELFF.

The chain is built from TRBV7-8 and TRBJ2-7, with D unclear. Trimming shortened V by 5 bases and J by 2 bases, and 10 bases separated the two germline ends. The V gene's germline CDR1 is SGHVS and CDR2 FQNEAQ. This CDR3 has 13 amino acids. CDR3 sequence (DNA): TGTGCCAGCAGCCCCCCTGTTCCCTACGAGCAGTACTTC. Translation: CASSPPVPYEQYF.

V gene TRBV19 combines with J gene TRBJ2-3; 8 bases match TRBD2. Trimming at V came to 6 bases and at J to 3 bases, leaving 14 bases not matched to a gene. This CDR3 is built from 17 residues. Germline V gene sequence: CDR1 LNHDA, CDR2 SQIVND (reference sequence). This CDR3 reads CASSLLPGLGITDTQYF. The CDR3 nucleotides are TGTGCCAGTAGCCTTCTTCCGGGACTAGGGATAACAGATACGCAGTATTTT.

The rearrangement uses TRBV12-3 or TRBV12-4 and TRBJ1-1; D gene unclear. This CDR3 is 13 amino acids long. The V gene lost 6 bases and the J gene lost 7 bases, with 15 bases spanning the gap. The chain's CDR3 is CASSWLGDGEAFF. CDR3 DNA sequence: TGTGCCAGCAGCTGGCTTGGAGACGGTGAAGCTTTCTTT.

The chain links TRBV12-3 or TRBV12-4 to TRBJ1-2; D gene unclear. V was pared by 6 bases and J by 7 bases, with 12 bases between. The CDR3 is 12 amino acids. The CDR3 sequence: CASRAKSSGYTF. The CDR3 coding sequence is TGTGCCAGCAGGGCAAAGTCGTCTGGCTACACCTTC.

This chain connects TRBV5-4 to TRBJ2-1; D call uncertain. The CDR3 runs 15 residues. Germline CDR1 and CDR2: SGHNT and YYREEE (reference sequence). V was clipped by 0 bases and J by 0 bases, with 7 bases between them. CDR3 residues: CASSLDYSSYNEQFF. The CDR3 DNA follows: TGTGCCAGCAGCTTGGATTACAGCTCCTACAATGAGCAGTTCTTC.

This clone has only one observation. The V call is TRBV12-2, the J call TRBJ2-6; the table's TRBD2 call for D was not verified on the DNA. TRBV12-2 is a pseudogene. The CDR3 is 16 residues long. Here the CDR3 reads CASRLGGVSGANVLTF. DNA for the CDR3: TGTGCAAGTCGCTTAGGAGGAGTCTCTGGGGCCAACGTCCTGACTTTC.

V and J are TRBV27 and TRBJ2-1; 7 bases line up with TRBD2. Germline values: CDR1 MNHEY, CDR2 SMNVEV (reference sequence). V trimming: 6 bases; J trimming: 14 bases; junction bases outside the gene matches: 7. The CDR3 totals 11 residues. The CDR3 DNA sequence: TGTGCCAGCAGGGCGGGAGCGAGAGAGTTCTTC. It specifies CASRAGAREFF.

This sequence joins TRBV11-2 and TRBJ1-2; possible D gene TRBD1, 5 bases. The CDR3 spans 13 residues. V shed 3 bases and J shed 2 bases, with 7 bases lying between them. Germline-derived CDR1 and CDR2 are SGHAT and FQNNGV. Here the CDR3 reads CASSLTDNYGYTF. The CDR3 region has the DNA TGTGCCAGCAGCTTGACAGACAACTATGGCTACACCTTC.

The chain carries TRBV5-1 and TRBJ2-5; D is unresolved. Germline V gene lookup returns CDR1 SGHRS and CDR2 YFSETQ. CDR3 length: 12 amino acids. Trimming stripped 0 bases from V and 3 bases from J, with 3 bases between. In nucleotides, the CDR3 is TGCGCCAGCAGCTTGGTAAAAGAGACCCAGTACTTC. It specifies CASSLVKETQYF.

The V and J genes are TRBV5-1 and TRBJ1-5; D unresolved. CDR3 length equals 18 residues. Germline CDR1 reads SGHRS; CDR2 reads YFSETQ. V was shortened by 1 base and J by 2 bases, with 19 bases between the two germline ends. CDR3 DNA: TGCGCCAGCAGCTTGTACCCGGCGAGTGTAGGAGGCAATCAGCCCCAGCATTTT. It translates to CASSLYPASVGGNQPQHF.

The chain links TRBV5-1 to TRBJ2-5, with 12 bases matching TRBD2. CDR3 length: 14 residues. CDR1 is SGHRS and CDR2 is YFSETQ in the germline V gene. The J segment lost 5 bases and the V segment lost 4 bases, leaving 3 bases of the junction unmatched. DNA for the CDR3: TGCGCCAGCAGCCCCGGGACTAGCGGGGAGACCCAGTACTTC. This gives the protein CASSPGTSGETQYF. The variable domain in full, completed from reference TRBV5-1 and TRBJ2-5, reads KAGVTQTPRYLIKTRGQQVTLSCSPISGHRSVSWYQQTPGQGLQFLFEYFSETQRNKGNFPGRFSGRQFSNSRSEMNVSTLELGDSALYLCASSPGTSGETQYFGPGTRLLVL.

The chain has TRBV11-2 and TRBJ2-2, with TRBD1 as a possible D gene (6 bases). The CDR3 sequence is 15 residues long. CDR1 is SGHAT and CDR2 is FQNNGV in the germline V gene. Trimming removed 0 bases at V and 5 bases at J, with 10 bases between. The CDR3 reads CASSLEIRGTGELFF. The CDR3 region has the DNA TGTGCCAGCAGCTTAGAGATCAGGGGAACCGGGGAGCTGTTTTTT.

The chain employs TRBV19 and TRBJ1-2; D may be TRBD1 (5 bases). The germline V gene has CDR1 LNHDA and CDR2 SQIVND (reference sequence). Trimming removed 8 bases at V and 4 bases at J, with 20 bases between. CDR3 length: 15 amino acids. Here the CDR3 DNA reads TGTGCCAGTGGGGGGGAGGCCACCGGTGCCTATGGCTACACCTTC. Translating it yields CASGGEATGAYGYTF. Drawing the rest from reference TRBV19 and TRBJ1-2, the complete variable domain is DGGITQSPKYLFRKEGQNVTLSCEQNLNHDAMYWYRQDPGQGLRLIYYSQIVNDFQKGDIAEGYSVSREKKESFPLTVTSAQKNPTAFYLCASGGEATGAYGYTFGSGTRLTVV.

The rearrangement uses TRBV11-2 and TRBJ2-3, with D perhaps matching TRBD2 (6 bases). Germline V lookup: CDR1 SGHAT, CDR2 FQNNGV. V was pared by 1 base and J by 5 bases, with 10 bases between. The CDR3 is 14 amino acids. For the CDR3, the DNA is TGTGCCAGCAGCTTAGCGGGAGTTAGAGATACGCAGTATTTT. As protein: CASSLAGVRDTQYF.